This TCR beta chain was obtained from a study of glioma-infiltrating T cells after dendritic cell vaccination. Overall study context: Autologous tumor lysate was loaded overnight onto monocyte-derived dendritic cells grown approximately seven days with IL-4 and GM-CSF.

General study points: Patients with more pretreatment TILs had longer time to progression and survival.

TCRdb's copy holds only in-frame clones and misses some; the assay was immunoSEQ multiplex PCR. Among roughly 70,000 clones, around 79% were seen once, and the ten largest hold 2.1%. The germline CDR1 and CDR2 sequences are MNHNS and SASEGT. Trimming removed 1 base at V and 8 bases at J, with 11 bases between. The CDR3 runs 14 residues. Of note for this clone: Antigen specificity is unknown.

Patients had residual fresh-frozen tumor tissue and more than two years of survival data. This chain uses TRBV6-1 with TRBJ1-4; D is possibly TRBD1 (5 bases). Sequencing used blood, obtained before dendritic cell vaccination. This clonotype was sampled from a human donor with glioblastoma. The CDR3 DNA reads TGTGCCAGCAGTGAAGGTGGGGCTGGGGAAAAACTGTTTTTT. The encoded protein is CASSEGGAGEKLFF.